This section outlines one T cell receptor (beta chain) sequence together with its context. This sample is drawn from a study of blood T cell repertoires in COVID-19. About the study: COVID-19 samples, acute and convalescent, were from the United States, Italy and Spain. Sample material is recorded as cDNA or gDNA derived from T cells, B-cell-depleted T cells, or PBMCs.

The germline V and J ends were trimmed by 5 bases and 6 bases, with 15 bases remaining between them. CDR1 and CDR2 from the germline V gene are SGHTA and FQGNSA. The CDR3 loop spans 14 amino acids. Sequencing used immunoSEQ multiplex PCR; TCRdb keeps in-frame clones, though not all of them. This table holds under 300,000 clones, 70% to 90% found once. The chain has TRBV7-2 and TRBJ2-3; D might be TRBD2 (6 bases). The sequence was obtained from a woman in her thirties or forties who had recovered from COVID-19. Sequencing used peripheral blood. The CDR3 DNA reads TGTGCCAGCAGCCTAGAAGGACGGGGGGATACGCAGTATTTT. As protein: CASSLEGRGDTQYF.